This T cell receptor beta chain was recorded in a study of OX40 agonist ivuxolimab in advanced cancers. TCRdb's copy holds only in-frame clones and misses some; the assay was immunoSEQ multiplex PCR. Of some 40,000 clones listed, 89% are singletons. Study conclusions and caveats: In the 0.1 to 3.0 mg/kg range, CD4+ and CD8+ blood T cells had expanded clonally by week 6.

Trimming left V 8 bases short and J 0 bases short, with 11 bases between. Germline CDR1 is LNHDA and CDR2 is SQIVND (reference sequence). The CDR3 is 14 residues long. Details on this clone: What it binds is unknown.

The source is an adult with an advanced solid tumor such as melanoma, head and neck, liver or kidney cancer. The chain combines TRBV19 with TRBJ2-1; D may match TRBD1 or TRBD2 (5 bases each). Material: CD4+ or CD8+ T cells sorted from blood, obtained in a trial of the OX40 agonist ivuxolimab. Written as DNA, the CDR3 is TGTGCCAGTCGAGGGGTGTTCTCCTACAATGAGCAGTTCTTC. Translation: CASRGVFSYNEQFF. Full variable domain (rest looked up from reference TRBV19 and TRBJ2-1): DGGITQSPKYLFRKEGQNVTLSCEQNLNHDAMYWYRQDPGQGLRLIYYSQIVNDFQKGDIAEGYSVSREKKESFPLTVTSAQKNPTAFYLCASRGVFSYNEQFFGPGTRLTVL.